These 25 T cell receptor beta chains came from one sample sequenced in a study of blood T cells in healthy people across ages. With a J-beta primer mix and a sample-barcoded 5' primer, a second PCR ran about 7 to 12 cycles. MiXCR, applied by TCRdb to the 5' RACE reads, yields one record per CDR3 protein. The data hold 800,000 or so distinct CDR3 sequences, with 25% observed a single time. The data were also submitted as part of a second study, on T cells of mothers and their children.

Source material: blood. The receptors derive from a boy younger than 18 in good health.

V and J are TRBV7-3 and TRBJ2-6, with D possibly TRBD1 on 6 matching bases. CDR1 and CDR2 from the germline V gene are SGHTA and FQGTGA. CDR3 length: 17 residues. Between the trimmed V and J ends, which lost 5 bases and 1 base, there was a span of 15 bases. CDR3 protein: CASSRRITGSGANVLTF. The CDR3 DNA reads as TGTGCCAGCAGCCGGCGTATAACAGGGTCTGGGGCCAACGTCCTGACTTTC.

This clonotype turned up a few times. The chain employs TRBV12-3 or TRBV12-4 and TRBJ2-1; no firm D call. Trimming shortened V by 3 bases and J by 3 bases, and 3 bases separated the two germline ends. The CDR3 is made up of 12 amino acids. CDR3 sequence: CASSFVYNEQFF. The CDR3 bases are TGTGCCAGCAGTTTTGTCTACAATGAGCAGTTCTTC.

This clonotype has at least ten counts. The V call is TRBV7-9, the J call TRBJ1-6, with 7 bases that match TRBD1. The CDR3 consists of 13 residues. J gave up 9 bases and V 5 bases, and 4 bases lay outside the gene matches. Germline V gene data show CDR1 as SEHNR and CDR2 as FQNEAQ (reference sequence). The CDR3: CASSPRQGSPLHF. For the CDR3, the DNA is TGTGCCAGCAGCCCAAGACAGGGTTCACCCCTCCACTTT.

This clonotype was found a few times. V is TRBV19 and J is TRBJ2-7; D remains ambiguous. Germline CDR1 is LNHDA and CDR2 is SQIVND (reference sequence). V lost 10 bases, J lost 0 bases, and 13 bases lay in between. This CDR3 region has 13 residues. As DNA, the CDR3 is TGTGCCACCCAGCCACCAAACTCCTACGAGCAGTACTTC. This translates into CATQPPNSYEQYF.

This chain joins TRBV7-9 and TRBJ2-1; a weak D match, TRBD2 (6 bases). Germline V lookup: CDR1 SEHNR, CDR2 FQNEAQ (reference sequence). This CDR3 has 15 amino acids. V lost 1 base to trimming and J lost 8 bases, with 15 bases between them. The CDR3, as DNA: TGTGCCAGCAGCTTAGAGCGGGTGGCGTTGGATGAGCAGTTCTTC. This codes for CASSLERVALDEQFF. Full variable domain (remainder filled in from reference TRBV7-9 and TRBJ2-1): DTGVSQNPRHKITKRGQNVTFRCDPISEHNRLYWYRQTLGQGPEFLTYFQNEAQLEKSRLLSDRFSAERPKGSFSTLEIQRTEQGDSAMYLCASSLERVALDEQFFGPGTRLTVL.

CDR3 nucleotides: TGTGCCAGCAGTATTAAAACGGGGCTGGGCGAGCAGTACTTC. Translated: CASSIKTGLGEQYF. This chain joins TRBV28 and TRBJ2-5; D possibly uses TRBD1 or TRBD2 (5 bases each). The J call may not be correct, given that the DNA end is closer to TRBJ2-7. The CDR3 contains 14 residues. Germline lookup yields CDR1 MDHEN and CDR2 SYDVKM.

This chain connects TRBV18 to TRBJ2-1; TRBD1 agrees at 7 bases. The J segment lost 8 bases and the V segment lost 3 bases, leaving 4 bases of the junction unmatched. The CDR3 length is 13 residues. Germline V gene lookup returns CDR1 KGHSH and CDR2 LQKENI. The CDR3 loop is CASSPDRDHEQFF. Here the CDR3 DNA reads TGTGCCAGCTCACCCGACAGGGATCATGAGCAGTTCTTC.

This clonotype was detected a few times. As the CDR3 is not closed by the conserved phenylalanine or tryptophan, this likely results from a read error. V gene TRBV7-2 combines with J gene TRBJ2-1; 12 bases line up with TRBD2. The J call may be in error: the DNA end matches TRBJ2-7 better. Germline-derived CDR1 and CDR2 are SGHTA and FQGNSA. The CDR3 loop spans 16 amino acids. CDR3 in DNA: TGTGCCAGCAGCCGAACTCGACTAGCGGGAGCCTACGAGCAGTACCTC. This encodes CASSRTRLAGAYEQYL.

J is TRBJ1-5 and V is TRBV20-1; 7 bases are shared with TRBD1. After removal of 0 bases from V and 6 bases from J, the junction contained 8 bases not matched to a gene. This CDR3 comprises 15 residues. The germline gives CDR1 DFQATT, CDR2 SNEGSKA (reference sequence). The CDR3 spells CSARDSATGSQPQHF. For the CDR3, the DNA is TGCAGTGCTAGAGATTCGGCGACAGGGAGTCAGCCCCAGCATTTT.

This clonotype was detected a few times. V gene TRBV29-1 combines with J gene TRBJ2-5; TRBD1 is a possible D gene (5 bases). The closer fit of TRBJ2-1 to the DNA end suggests the J call may be wrong. The CDR3 runs to 12 residues. The germline CDR1 and CDR2 sequences are SQVTM and ANQGSEA. CDR3 nucleotides: TGCAGCGTTGGGGCAGGGCCTCGGGAGCAGTTCTTC. Translated, it gives CSVGAGPREQFF.

The chain carries TRBV28 and TRBJ1-6; maybe TRBD1 (5 bases). Germline loops: CDR1 MDHEN, CDR2 SYDVKM. This CDR3 contains 17 residues. Trimming pared 5 bases from V and 0 bases from J, leaving 14 bases between. CDR3 bases: TGTGCCAGCAGTCCTGGGGCGGGAGGCTCCTATAATTCACCCCTCCACTTT. Its protein is CASSPGAGGSYNSPLHF. Filled out from reference TRBV28 and TRBJ1-6, the complete variable domain reads DVKVTQSSRYLVKRTGEKVFLECVQDMDHENMFWYRQDPGLGLRLIYFSYDVKMKEKGDIPEGYSVSREKKERFSLILESASTNQTSMYLCASSPGAGGSYNSPLHFGNGTRLTVT.

This clonotype has a handful of counts. One end of the junction varies from germline; a read error may be responsible. The rearrangement links TRBV4-3 to TRBJ2-7; D call uncertain. Germline V gene data show CDR1 as LGHNA and CDR2 as YSLEER. The CDR3 length is 13 residues. Written as DNA, the CDR3 is TGTGCCAGCAGCCAAGATACCAGCTACGAGCAGTACTTC. Protein sequence: CASSQDTSYEQYF.

J is TRBJ2-4 and V is TRBV21-1; TRBD2, the table's D call, lacks a check against the DNA. TRBV21-1 is deemed a pseudogene. CDR3 length: 16 amino acids. The CDR3 spells CASSQHRTLQVHIQYF. The CDR3 region has the DNA TGTGCCAGCAGCCAACACCGGACTCTCCAGGTACACATTCAGTACTTC.

The V gene is TRBV20-1, the J gene TRBJ1-2, with 7 positions matching TRBD1. The CDR3 is 16 amino acids. Germline assignment: CDR1 DFQATT and CDR2 SNEGSKA (reference sequence). The junction had 9 bases not matched to a gene; V was cut back by 0 bases and J by 2 bases. Written as DNA, the CDR3 is TGCAGTGCTAGAGATTTGGCAGGGGGAGAAAACTATGGCTACACCTTC. It codes for CSARDLAGGENYGYTF.

The chain employs TRBV28 and TRBJ2-7, with TRBD2 matching over 11 bases. Trimming removed 7 bases from V and 0 bases from J; junction bases left unmatched: 8. CDR3 size: 16 residues. Germline V lookup: CDR1 MDHEN, CDR2 SYDVKM. The CDR3 region is CASTRLAGLNSYEQYF. The CDR3 coding sequence is TGTGCCAGCACCCGACTAGCGGGGTTGAACTCCTACGAGCAGTACTTC.

The chain joins TRBV6-2 or TRBV6-3 to TRBJ2-2; D gene uncertain. Germline CDR1 is MNHEY and CDR2 is SVGEGT. This CDR3 is built from 15 residues. The V end lost 4 bases, the J end lost 1 base, and 10 bases lay between the germline ends. The CDR3 is CASSFTGKNTGELFF. CDR3 DNA: TGTGCCAGCAGTTTCACTGGAAAGAACACCGGGGAGCTGTTTTTT.

This clonotype has more than one count but fewer than ten. V usage is TRBV29-1 and J usage is TRBJ2-1, with no clear D. The J call is uncertain, as TRBJ2-7 better fits the DNA end. The CDR3 is made up of 11 amino acids. The germline gives CDR1 SQVTM, CDR2 ANQGSEA. The CDR3 DNA is TGCAGCGTTAAGAGCTCCTACGAGCAGTACTTC. Translating gives CSVKSSYEQYF.

The rearrangement uses TRBV15 and TRBJ2-1; TRBD1 might be the D (5 bases). The J call is uncertain, as TRBJ2-7 better fits the DNA end. Germline lookup yields CDR1 LNHNV and CDR2 YYDKDF (reference sequence). The CDR3 has 14 amino acids. For the CDR3, the DNA is TGTGCCACCCGATCTTCGACAGAAACCTACGAGCAGTACTTC. Translation gives CATRSSTETYEQYF.

This clonotype turned up a few times. This CDR3 reads CASSVWGGGEQYF. In DNA, the CDR3 is TGTGCCAGCAGCGTTTGGGGGGGCGGCGAGCAGTACTTC. The chain combines TRBV9 with TRBJ2-7; TRBD2 might be the D (7 bases). This CDR3 spans 13 amino acids. The germline V gene has CDR1 SGDLS and CDR2 YYNGEE. V lost 2 bases to trimming and J lost 6 bases, with 12 bases between them.

Details on this clonotype: Because the CDR3 is missing its conserved closing phenylalanine or tryptophan, this is likely a read error. It is unclear where the CDR3 begins or ends on the DNA, so no DNA is shown, and the CDR3 is as TCRdb lists it. The chain recombines TRBV12-2 with TRBJ2-2; the D segment call TRBD2 is taken from the table without a DNA check. TRBV12-2 is designated a pseudogene. Ends included, the CDR3 has 15 residues. The CDR3 reads CASRLGLAGTGELFS.

The CDR3 sequence is CSARDLQRSMNTEAFF. The CDR3, as DNA: TGCAGTGCTAGAGATCTCCAGCGGAGTATGAACACTGAAGCTTTCTTT. V gene TRBV20-1 combines with J gene TRBJ1-1, with unresolved D. The CDR3 sequence is 16 residues long. V was cut by 0 bases and J by 0 bases, with 14 bases left in between. Germline values: CDR1 DFQATT, CDR2 SNEGSKA (reference sequence).

This clonotype was counted between two and nine times. The genes are TRBV7-9 and TRBJ2-6; TRBD2 agrees at 12 bases. This CDR3 contains 20 residues. Germline CDR1 reads SEHNR; CDR2 reads FQNEAQ (reference sequence). V lost 0 bases, J lost 2 bases, and 8 bases stayed unmatched. For the CDR3, the DNA is TGTGCCAGCAGCTTAGCAAGGACTAGCGGGGAATATACTGGGGCCAACGTCCTGACTTTC. This gives the protein CASSLARTSGEYTGANVLTF.

The chain has TRBV25-1 and TRBJ2-5; weak D call: TRBD2 (6 bases). V lost 6 bases, J lost 4 bases, and 21 bases lay in between. The CDR3 covers 16 residues. Germline V gene data show CDR1 as MGHDK and CDR2 as SYGVNS. The CDR3 region has the DNA TGTGCCAGCAGCCCAGGCGGGCGGGAAAGGGCAGAGACCCAGTACTTC. This encodes CASSPGGRERAETQYF.

A few counts support this clonotype. The CDR3 nucleotides read TGTGCCAGCAGTTTATCGCAGTGGGGGTATGGCTACACCTTC. It translates to CASSLSQWGYGYTF. The gene calls are TRBV27 and TRBJ1-2, with D possibly TRBD1 on 5 matching bases. Germline V gene lookup returns CDR1 MNHEY and CDR2 SMNVEV (reference sequence). The CDR3 is made up of 14 amino acids. Trimming took 0 bases from V and 5 from J, leaving 10 bases between them.

This clonotype was detected a few times. The chain joins TRBV6-2 or TRBV6-3 to TRBJ1-1; D uncertain. The CDR3 has 13 amino acids. V was trimmed by 1 base and J by 7 bases, leaving 10 bases between them. The germline gives CDR1 MNHEY, CDR2 SVGEGT. Here the CDR3 reads CASSYLAGLEAFF. CDR3 sequence (DNA): TGTGCCAGCAGTTACTTGGCAGGACTTGAAGCTTTCTTT.